Listed below are T cell receptor beta chains from one sample, sequenced in a study of blood T cell repertoires in COVID-19. TCRdb's copy holds only in-frame clones and misses some; the assay was immunoSEQ multiplex PCR. The sample lists 300,000 or so clones, about 93% occurring once. Sequencing input: PBMCs or T cells enriched from blood (not recorded which). The receptors originated from a woman in her 30s who had recovered from COVID-19. Each CDR3 is given with its conserved first and last residue. D genes are given only for firm matches. Clone size is shown for a subset of rows, as once, few, many or a class of expanded clone.

clone_size	v_call	j_call	d_call	cdr3_nt	cdr3_aa
-	TRBV21-1	TRBJ2-7	-	TGTGCCAGCCGCTGTCGGGACAGGGGGCCCTACGAGCAGTACTTC	CASRCRDRGPYEQYF
-	TRBV5-1	TRBJ1-5	TRBD1	TGCGCCAGCAGCTTGGGACAGGGAGGAAATCAGCCCCAGCATTTT	CASSLGQGGNQPQHF
few	TRBV28	TRBJ1-2	-	TGTGCCAGCAGTTTTCAGGTCCCCTATGGCTACACCTTC	CASSFQVPYGYTF
-	TRBV9	TRBJ2-1	TRBD2	TGTGCCAGCAGCGTCCGAGCGGGAGGGACAACACATGAGCAGTTCTTC	CASSVRAGGTTHEQFF
-	TRBV28	TRBJ2-5	TRBD2	TGTGCCAGCATCCTAGGGTCTAGCGGGATGGAGACCCAGTACTTC	CASILGSSGMETQYF
-	TRBV6-4	TRBJ2-3	TRBD2	TGTGCCAGCAGTGTACTAGCGGGAGGTGGAGATACGCAGTATTTT	CASSVLAGGGDTQYF
-	TRBV28	TRBJ2-3	TRBD2	TGTGCCAGCAGTTACGGAGCAGCGGGAGGTACAGATACGCAGTATTTT	CASSYGAAGGTDTQYF
-	TRBV6-4	TRBJ1-2	-	TGTGCCAGCAGGGGGCCTTACTATGGCTACACCTTC	CASRGPYYGYTF
once	TRBV6-5	TRBJ2-2	TRBD1	TGTGCCAGCAGCCTACAGGGGCCCGGGGAGCTGTTTTTT	CASSLQGPGELFF
-	TRBV6-5	TRBJ1-2	TRBD1	TGTGCCAGCAGTTACTCGCGGGGACAGGTCTATGGCTACACCTTC	CASSYSRGQVYGYTF
once	TRBV12-3/TRBV12-4	TRBJ2-7	-	TGTGCCAGCACCATGGACAACTCCTACGAGCAGTACTTC	CASTMDNSYEQYF
-	TRBV28	TRBJ1-1	-	TGTGCCAGCACCCCAGCAGGGGCCAACACTGAAGCTTTCTTT	CASTPAGANTEAFF
-	TRBV6-4	TRBJ2-5	TRBD1	TGTGCCAGCAGTGACTCGCCCGGGACAGGGCCAGAGACCCAGTACTTC	CASSDSPGTGPETQYF
-	TRBV2	TRBJ2-2	TRBD2	TGTGCCAGTGGGGTGTTAGCGGGAGAAAACACCGGGGAGCTGTTTTTT	CASGVLAGENTGELFF
-	TRBV24-1	TRBJ2-1	TRBD2	TGTGCCACCAGTGATGCGGGAGTTTCCCCCTACAATGAGCAGTTCTTC	CATSDAGVSPYNEQFF
-	TRBV30	TRBJ1-1	-	TGTGCCTGGAGAAGGGGGTACGAGAACACTGAAGCTTTCTTT	CAWRRGYENTEAFF
-	TRBV5-1	TRBJ2-7	-	TGCGCCAGCAGCTTGGGCGTGTCGCGGGAGCAGTACTTC	CASSLGVSREQYF
-	TRBV19	TRBJ1-6	-	TGTGCCAGTTCAACCGGGGATAATTCACCCCTCCACTTT	CASSTGDNSPLHF
-	TRBV5-4	TRBJ1-1	-	TGTGCCAGCAGCTCGGGACAAAGGGCTGAAGCTTTCTTT	CASSSGQRAEAFF
-	TRBV5-1	TRBJ1-1	TRBD1	TGCGCCAGCAATCCGGGACAGGGGGCGACGAACACTGAAGCTTTCTTT	CASNPGQGATNTEAFF
-	TRBV6-5	TRBJ1-4	-	TGTGCCAGCAGTTACCCTCCTGGAGCAACTAATGAAAAACTGTTTTTT	CASSYPPGATNEKLFF
-	TRBV6-5	TRBJ1-5	TRBD1	TGTGCCAGCAGTTACCAGACAGGGGCTCAGCCCCAGCATTTT	CASSYQTGAQPQHF
-	TRBV27	TRBJ2-2	TRBD2	TGTGCCAGCAGTTTATATTGGCGGGAGGACACCGGGGAGCTGTTTTTT	CASSLYWREDTGELFF
-	TRBV29-1	TRBJ2-3	-	TGCAGCGTTGAAGATTGGAGGGAGCGGTCAGATACGCAGTATTTT	CSVEDWRERSDTQYF
-	TRBV6-4	TRBJ2-1	-	TGTGCCAGCAGTTCGATAAAGGGGCACAATGAGCAGTTCTTC	CASSSIKGHNEQFF
once	TRBV4-2	TRBJ2-7	TRBD1	TGTGCCAGCAGCCTTGACAGGGGACGAGCCTCTGGCGAGCAGTACTTC	CASSLDRGRASGEQYF
once	TRBV13	TRBJ2-7	TRBD2	TGTGCCAGCAGTGACCGGACTAGCGGGAGTTACGAGCAGTACTTC	CASSDRTSGSYEQYF
-	TRBV27	TRBJ2-7	TRBD2	TGTGCCAGCAATACCCTAGCGGGAGGCTACGAGCAGTACTTC	CASNTLAGGYEQYF
-	TRBV2	TRBJ1-2	-	TGTGCCAGCAGTGAGAGGACAGTTTTAAATGGCTACACCTTC	CASSERTVLNGYTF
-	TRBV27	TRBJ1-1	-	TGTGCCAGCAGATGGGGGCAGGGGCCAACTGAAGCTTTCTTT	CASRWGQGPTEAFF
-	TRBV30	TRBJ2-2	TRBD2	TGTGCCTGGAGTAGGAGAAGGGCTAGCGGGGCCGGGGAGCTGTTTTTT	CAWSRRRASGAGELFF
-	TRBV3-1/TRBV3-2	TRBJ2-1	TRBD2	TGTGCCAGCAGCCAAACTAGCGGGACTAACTCCCAGCAGTTCTTC	CASSQTSGTNSQQFF
-	TRBV28	TRBJ1-5	TRBD1	TGTGCCAGCAGGCAGCGGCAGACAGGGGGTCAGCCCCAGCATTTT	CASRQRQTGGQPQHF
-	TRBV5-1	TRBJ1-6	-	TGCGCCAGCAAGGGGTTGCAGAACAATTCACCCCTCCACTTT	CASKGLQNNSPLHF
-	TRBV28	TRBJ2-7	TRBD2	TGTGCCAGCAGTTCCGGACTAGCGGGAGTAAAGAGGCAGTACTTC	CASSSGLAGVKRQYF
few	TRBV9	TRBJ1-2	TRBD1	TGTGCCAGCAGCGCTACAGGACAGGGTATTGGAAGTGGCTACACCTTC	CASSATGQGIGSGYTF
-	TRBV5-1	TRBJ1-2	-	TGCGCCAGCAGCCCGGGTTCGGGCTACACCTTC	CASSPGSGYTF
-	TRBV5-4	TRBJ1-2	TRBD1	TGTGCCAGCAGCCAAACCGCCGGGACAGGGGGCTACACCTTC	CASSQTAGTGGYTF
-	TRBV6-2/TRBV6-3	TRBJ2-3	-	TGTGCCAGCAGTTGGACTGGCCTAGATACGCAGTATTTT	CASSWTGLDTQYF
-	TRBV4-1	TRBJ1-6	TRBD1	TGCGCCAGCAGCTCCCTCTCTGGACAGGGAGTATTTACCCTCCACTTT	CASSSLSGQGVFTLHF
-	TRBV10-3	TRBJ2-3	-	TGTGCCATCAGTGAGCCAGCGGCCAAATCAGATACGCAGTATTTT	CAISEPAAKSDTQYF
-	TRBV7-4	TRBJ1-3	-	TGTGCCAGCAGCTTACAAGAGGGCGGAAAAAACTCTGGAAACACCATATATTTT	CASSLQEGGKNSGNTIYF
-	TRBV7-9	TRBJ2-1	-	TGTGCCAGCAGCCCCCCACTACCGGCGGGTAATGAGCAGTTCTTC	CASSPPLPAGNEQFF
-	TRBV3-1/TRBV3-2	TRBJ1-2	-	TGTGCCAGCAGCCAAGTACTACAGGGAACCTATGGCTACACCTTC	CASSQVLQGTYGYTF
-	TRBV4-1	TRBJ2-3	TRBD1	TGCGCCAGCAGCCCGGGACAGGGACCGTTCACAGATACGCAGTATTTT	CASSPGQGPFTDTQYF
-	TRBV11-3	TRBJ2-1	TRBD2	TGTGCCAGCAGCCAGACTAGCGGGAGCTATGAGCAGTTCTTC	CASSQTSGSYEQFF
-	TRBV4-1	TRBJ2-3	TRBD2	TGCGCCAGCAGCCAAGATACCGGGACTAGCGGGAGAACAGATACGCAGTATTTT	CASSQDTGTSGRTDTQYF
few	TRBV28	TRBJ2-7	-	TGTGCCAGCAGTCAGGATCCAGGCGCCTACGAGCAGTACTTC	CASSQDPGAYEQYF
-	TRBV18	TRBJ2-3	-	TGTGCCAGCTCACCTAAATCTAGCACAGATACGCAGTATTTT	CASSPKSSTDTQYF
-	TRBV9	TRBJ1-2	TRBD1	TGTGCCAGCAGCGTAGATACCGGGACAGATTATGGCTACACCTTC	CASSVDTGTDYGYTF
-	TRBV6-5	TRBJ1-1	TRBD1	TGTGCCAGCAAAGACAGGGCGAACACTGAAGCTTTCTTT	CASKDRANTEAFF
-	TRBV7-9	TRBJ2-1	TRBD2	TGTGCCAGCAGCTTAGAACTAGCGGCTGGGTACAATGAGCAGTTCTTC	CASSLELAAGYNEQFF
-	TRBV11-2	TRBJ1-1	-	TGTGCCAGCAGCTTAGGCTTCCTAGGGAACACTGAAGCTTTCTTT	CASSLGFLGNTEAFF
-	TRBV7-2	TRBJ1-3	-	TGTGCCAGCAGTTCATTTGGGGGGGGGCCTGGAAACACCATATATTTT	CASSSFGGGPGNTIYF
-	TRBV7-8	TRBJ1-4	-	TGTGCCAGCAGCCCTAGGGGGACTAATGAAAAACTGTTTTTT	CASSPRGTNEKLFF
-	TRBV28	TRBJ1-5	-	TGTGCCAGCAGACCGGGGGGACAGCCCCAGCATTTT	CASRPGGQPQHF
-	TRBV19	TRBJ2-1	TRBD2	TGTGCCAGTAGTCCAGGGACTAGCGGGACCTACAATGAGCAGTTCTTC	CASSPGTSGTYNEQFF
-	TRBV11-3	TRBJ2-7	-	TGTGCCAGCTGCGGGACAGTCTATTACGAGCAGTACTTC	CASCGTVYYEQYF
-	TRBV27	TRBJ1-2	TRBD1	TGTGCCAGCAGTCGGACAGGGTCTAACTATGGCTACACCTTC	CASSRTGSNYGYTF
-	TRBV2	TRBJ2-5	-	TGTGCCAGCAGTGAGGAGGGCGCGGGGGAGACCCAGTACTTC	CASSEEGAGETQYF